This entry lists 12 T cell receptor beta chains sequenced from one sample in a study of cytomegalovirus exposure and HLA in healthy donors. The PCR used 60 Vbeta and 13 Jbeta primers. Some clones are missing from TCRdb's copy, which holds only in-frame ones; the method was immunoSEQ multiplex PCR. Seen in this sample are roughly 110,000 clones; the ten most common clones hold approximately 6.8%. Specimen: PBMCs. These receptors came from a middle-aged man in good health and CMV-seropositive.

The rearrangement joins TRBV18 to TRBJ1-5, with D possibly being TRBD1 (6 bases). The length of the CDR3 is 16 residues. Germline V gene sequence: CDR1 KGHSH, CDR2 LQKENI. V lost 2 bases, J lost 3 bases, and 14 bases lay in between. DNA for the CDR3: TGTGCCAGCTCACCAAACATAGCAGGGGTCAATCAGCCCCAGCATTTT. Encoded protein: CASSPNIAGVNQPQHF.

The genes are TRBV4-1 and TRBJ1-5, with 7 bases matching TRBD1. The V segment lost 0 bases and the J segment 9 bases; nucleotides outside the gene matches: 8. Germline loops: CDR1 MGHRA, CDR2 YSYEKL. CDR3 length equals 15 residues. CDR3 coding DNA: TGCGCCAGCAGCCAAGACAGGGACAGCGGTCTGCCCCAGCATTTT. Its protein is CASSQDRDSGLPQHF.

V is TRBV6-4 and J is TRBJ2-3; the D gene is possibly TRBD2 (5 bases). The germline V gene encodes CDR1 MRHNA and CDR2 SNTAGT. Trimming took 8 bases from V and 2 from J, leaving 20 bases between them. This CDR3 has 16 amino acids. The CDR3 sequence is CASPNQTGSSTDTQYF. CDR3 DNA sequence: TGTGCCAGCCCCAATCAAACGGGGTCCTCCACAGATACGCAGTATTTT.

The CDR3 DNA sequence: TGTGCCAGCAGTTCCCTTAAGGCCCCGGGACAGGGGGCGTTAGTAACCGGGGAGCTGTTTTTT. Residues: CASSSLKAPGQGALVTGELFF. V gene TRBV27 combines with J gene TRBJ2-2, with 12 bases fitting TRBD1. With V trimmed by 4 bases and J by 5 bases, 20 bases remained unmatched. CDR1 MNHEY and CDR2 SMNVEV come from the germline V gene (reference sequence). The CDR3 is made up of 21 amino acids.

The genes are TRBV4-1 and TRBJ2-1; TRBD2 matches 8 bases. The CDR3 length is 20 residues. Germline V CDR1 and CDR2: MGHRA, YSYEKL. V dropped 0 bases and J dropped 9; count of bases not matched to a gene: 22. The CDR3 spells CASSQEMGLVVGGGRGEQFF. The CDR3 nucleotides read TGCGCCAGCAGCCAAGAAATGGGACTAGTTGTTGGTGGGGGCAGGGGTGAGCAGTTCTTC.

The chain joins TRBV10-3 to TRBJ2-3; 8 bases are shared with TRBD2. Germline V gene data show CDR1 as ENHRY and CDR2 as SYGVKD. The CDR3 spans 17 residues. V trimming: 2 bases; J trimming: 0 bases; junction bases outside the gene matches: 7. CDR3 region: CAISERGGRASTDTQYF. The CDR3 DNA follows: TGTGCCATCAGTGAGCGGGGGGGGCGGGCTAGCACAGATACGCAGTATTTT.

The CDR3 is CASSVDRDYGYTF. CDR3 bases: TGTGCCAGCAGTGTAGACAGGGACTATGGCTACACCTTC. The rearrangement links TRBV7-2 to TRBJ1-2; 7 positions agree with TRBD1. The V and J ends lost 6 bases and 3 bases, in that order; junction bases with no gene match: 4. The CDR3 consists of 13 residues. Germline lookup yields CDR1 SGHTA and CDR2 FQGNSA.

The rearrangement uses TRBV7-8 and TRBJ2-7; 7 bases are a match to TRBD1. Germline V gene lookup returns CDR1 SGHVS and CDR2 FQNEAQ. The V and J ends lost 3 bases and 6 bases, in that order; junction bases with no gene match: 8. This CDR3 has 14 amino acids. Here the CDR3 DNA reads TGTGCCAGCAGCTTCAGACAGGGTAGGAGCGAGCAGTACTTC. This gives the protein CASSFRQGRSEQYF.

The V call is TRBV6-1, the J call TRBJ2-3, with 13 bases matching TRBD2. V lost 3 bases to trimming and J lost 5 bases; unmatched junction nucleotides: 5. Germline V gives CDR1 MNHNS, CDR2 SASEGT. The CDR3 contains 16 residues. The CDR3 coding sequence is TGTGCCAGCAGTGATGGGACTAGCGGGAAGGTAGATACGCAGTATTTT. Translating it yields CASSDGTSGKVDTQYF.

This chain links TRBV9 with TRBJ2-1; TRBD1 matches 9 bases. V lost 5 bases and J lost 6; bases outside the gene matches: 12. CDR3 length equals 16 residues. Looked up from germline, CDR1 is SGDLS and CDR2 is YYNGEE. CDR3 DNA: TGTGCCAGCAGTAGTCTCGGGACAGGGCTCGCCAATGAGCAGTTCTTC. It encodes CASSSLGTGLANEQFF.

As DNA, the CDR3 is TGTGCCAGCAGCCAAGCGGTGCAAGAGACCCAGTACTTC. It is translated as CASSQAVQETQYF. This sequence joins TRBV7-2 and TRBJ2-5; weak D call: TRBD2 (5 bases). This CDR3 has 13 residues. Germline V gives CDR1 SGHTA, CDR2 FQGNSA. Trimming took 5 bases from V and 2 from J, leaving 9 bases between them.

The chain joins TRBV28 to TRBJ2-1, with TRBD1 identical over 9 bases. CDR1 is MDHEN and CDR2 is SYDVKM in the germline V gene. V trimming: 5 bases; J trimming: 9 bases; junction bases outside the gene matches: 14. The CDR3 is 16 amino acids. For the CDR3, the DNA is TGTGCCAGCAGTCCATATGGGACAGGGAGAAGGGGTGAGCAGTTCTTC. Amino acid sequence: CASSPYGTGRRGEQFF.